These 24 T cell receptor beta chains share one sample of origin, sequenced in a study of blood T cell repertoires in COVID-19. Assay used: immunoSEQ multiplex PCR; TCRdb lists only in-frame clones, some missing. Seen here are more than 90,000 clones, around nine tenths observed once, and the top ten hold roughly 18%. Sequenced material: peripheral blood. Receptors originate from a woman in her sixties or seventies with COVID-19, enrolled during active disease.

V is TRBV27 and J is TRBJ2-6, with D maybe TRBD2 (6 bases). From germline, CDR1 is MNHEY and CDR2 SMNVEV (reference sequence). V was trimmed by 4 bases and J by 0 bases, leaving 13 bases between them. The CDR3 has 17 amino acids. The CDR3 spells CASSSGLFRSGANVLTF. The CDR3 DNA is TGTGCCAGCAGTTCGGGACTTTTCCGCTCTGGGGCCAACGTCCTGACTTTC.

The chain links TRBV3-1 (or the pseudogene TRBV3-2) to TRBJ2-2; a possible D gene is TRBD1 (5 bases). The CDR3 has 14 residues. The ends were cut back, 1 base at V and 6 bases at J, with 9 bases in the middle. CDR1 LGHDT and CDR2 YNNKEL come from the germline V gene (reference sequence). The CDR3 DNA reads as TGTGCCAGCAGCCAAGCAGGGATCTCCGGGGAGCTGTTTTTT. This sequence encodes CASSQAGISGELFF.

The V call is TRBV18, the J call TRBJ1-1; weak D call: TRBD1 (5 bases). The ends were cut back, 3 bases at V and 7 bases at J, with 15 bases in the middle. The CDR3 has 14 amino acids. Germline loops: CDR1 KGHSH, CDR2 LQKENI. The CDR3 region is CASSPMGGRSEAFF. CDR3 bases: TGTGCCAGCTCACCTATGGGGGGACGCAGTGAAGCTTTCTTT.

The chain combines TRBV5-8 with TRBJ1-1; TRBD1 might be the D (5 bases). V was clipped by 5 bases and J by 1 base, with 18 bases between them. The CDR3 covers 16 residues. The germline CDR1 and CDR2 sequences are SGHTS and YDEGEE. The DNA for the CDR3 is TGTGCCAGCAGATTCCGGGCCGCCCAGGGGAACACTGAAGCTTTCTTT. Protein sequence: CASRFRAAQGNTEAFF.

The chain's CDR3 is CASTLGQSNTGELFF. In nucleotides, the CDR3 is TGTGCCAGCACCCTGGGACAATCTAACACCGGGGAGCTGTTTTTT. J is TRBJ2-2 and V is TRBV6-1; D perhaps matches TRBD1 (6 bases). Trimming shortened V by 7 bases and J by 2 bases, and 14 bases separated the two germline ends. Per germline, CDR1 MNHNS and CDR2 SASEGT. This CDR3 comprises 15 residues.

This rearrangement joins TRBV7-2 to TRBJ1-5; 7 bases are shared with TRBD1. Per germline, CDR1 SGHTA and CDR2 FQGNSA. The length of the CDR3 is 15 residues. V lost 0 bases to trimming and J lost 4 bases; unmatched junction nucleotides: 3. The CDR3 sequence: CASSLAPTGNQPQHF. Here the CDR3 DNA reads TGTGCCAGCAGCTTAGCTCCGACAGGGAATCAGCCCCAGCATTTT. Together with reference TRBV7-2 and TRBJ1-5, the CDR3 gives the full variable domain: GAGVSQSPSNKVTEKGKDVELRCDPISGHTALYWYRQSLGQGLEFLIYFQGNSAPDKSGLPSDRFSAERTGGSVSTLTIQRTQQEDSAVYLCASSLAPTGNQPQHFGDGTRLSIL.

This chain uses TRBV5-8 with TRBJ1-2, with D hard to call. Germline CDR1 is SGHTS and CDR2 is YDEGEE. There are 13 residues in the CDR3. Trimming removed 2 bases at V and 5 bases at J, with 10 bases between. The CDR3 spells CASSFGEGYGYTF. CDR3 in DNA: TGTGCCAGCAGCTTCGGGGAAGGGTATGGCTACACCTTC.

This clone was seen only once. Other nucleotide sequences from this sample produce the same CDR3. V is TRBV7-9 and J is TRBJ1-1; D is uncertain. Germline V CDR1 and CDR2: SEHNR, FQNEAQ (reference sequence). V lost 1 base, J lost 1 base, and 4 bases lay in between. CDR3 length: 13 residues. The CDR3 spells CASSLGQNTEAFF. CDR3 DNA sequence: TGTGCCAGCAGCTTAGGGCAGAACACTGAAGCTTTCTTT.

The rearrangement joins TRBV5-4 to TRBJ1-2; possibly TRBD1 for D (6 bases). V lost 1 base and J 0 bases, leaving 13 bases between the germline ends. Germline values: CDR1 SGHNT, CDR2 YYREEE (reference sequence). The CDR3 contains 16 residues. The CDR3: CASSLQGSNTNYGYTF. DNA for the CDR3: TGTGCCAGCAGCTTGCAGGGGAGCAATACTAACTATGGCTACACCTTC. Looking up the rest from reference TRBV5-4 and TRBJ1-2 gives the full variable domain: ETGVTQSPTHLIKTRGQQVTLRCSSQSGHNTVSWYQQALGQGPQFIFQYYREEENGRGNFPPRFSGLQFPNYSSELNVNALELDDSALYLCASSLQGSNTNYGYTFGSGTRLTVV.

The chain carries TRBV30 and TRBJ2-3; 7 bases align to TRBD1. This CDR3 is 16 amino acids long. Looked up from germline, CDR1 is GTSNPN and CDR2 is SVGIG (reference sequence). Trimming removed 3 bases from V and 7 bases from J; junction bases left unmatched: 16. CDR3 protein: CAWSVRTGRTGNTQYF. CDR3 sequence (DNA): TGTGCCTGGAGCGTTCGGACAGGACGGACCGGTAATACGCAGTATTTT.

This clone has only a few counts. This chain uses TRBV5-5 with TRBJ1-1; D remains ambiguous. CDR3 length: 16 residues. The V gene's germline CDR1 is SGHKS and CDR2 YYEKEE (reference sequence). Trimming pared 0 bases from V and 4 bases from J, leaving 16 bases between. The CDR3 DNA is TGTGCCAGCAGCTTGGGTTTCGTTAGAGGATTCACTGAAGCTTTCTTT. Its protein product is CASSLGFVRGFTEAFF. Full variable domain (missing parts from reference TRBV5-5 and TRBJ1-1): DAGVTQSPTHLIKTRGQQVTLRCSPISGHKSVSWYQQVLGQGPQFIFQYYEKEERGRGNFPDRFSARQFPNYSSELNVNALLLGDSALYLCASSLGFVRGFTEAFFGQGTRLTVV.

The chain carries TRBV30 and TRBJ1-5, with TRBD1 matching over 7 bases. Germline lookup yields CDR1 GTSNPN and CDR2 SVGIG (reference sequence). There are 12 residues in the CDR3. V lost 5 bases and J lost 6; bases outside the gene matches: 4. CDR3 DNA sequence: TGTGCCTGGCGACAGGGATTTCAGCCCCAGCATTTT. Its protein is CAWRQGFQPQHF.

The chain uses TRBV30 and TRBJ1-3; tentative D call: TRBD1 (5 bases). The CDR3 is 12 amino acids. Trimming removed 5 bases from V and 0 bases from J, with 5 bases in between. CDR1 and CDR2 (germline): GTSNPN, SVGIG (reference sequence). As DNA, the CDR3 is TGTGCCTGGGGGGCCTCTGGAAACACCATATATTTT. It codes for CAWGASGNTIYF.

CDR3 in DNA: TGTGCCAGCAGTCAAACAGGCAATCTTCTGGGCTACACCTTC. Its protein product is CASSQTGNLLGYTF. The chain carries TRBV6-2 or TRBV6-3 and TRBJ1-2; D is perhaps TRBD1 (5 bases). CDR3 size: 14 residues. V was pared by 5 bases and J by 8 bases, with 18 bases between. The V gene's germline CDR1 is MNHEY and CDR2 SVGEGT.

The J gene is TRBJ2-7, the V gene TRBV7-6, with 9 bases that match TRBD1. V lost 5 bases and J lost 7; bases outside the gene matches: 12. Germline CDR1 and CDR2: SGHVS and FNYEAQ. This CDR3 has 15 residues. CDR3 in DNA: TGTGCCAGCAGCCAAGGGACAGGGAAGTCGGAGGAGCAGTACTTC. The encoded protein is CASSQGTGKSEEQYF.

V usage is TRBV13 and J usage is TRBJ1-6; D remains ambiguous. Trimming cost V 0 bases and J 6 bases, with 9 bases left between them. The CDR3 totals 15 residues. The V gene's germline CDR1 is PRHDT and CDR2 FYEKMQ (reference sequence). CDR3 in DNA: TGTGCCAGCAGCTTAGGGACGACTCCTAATTCACCCCTCCACTTT. Translated: CASSLGTTPNSPLHF.

The V and J genes are TRBV27 and TRBJ2-2, with D possibly matching TRBD1 (6 bases). The CDR3 length is 14 residues. Looked up from germline, CDR1 is MNHEY and CDR2 is SMNVEV (reference sequence). The V end was cut by 5 bases, the J end by 7 bases, with 14 bases between. CDR3 loop: CASSRNQGRGELFF. For the CDR3, the DNA is TGTGCCAGCAGTCGAAATCAGGGGCGCGGGGAGCTGTTTTTT.

The V call is TRBV29-1, the J call TRBJ2-1; 7 bases are a match to TRBD2. CDR1 SQVTM and CDR2 ANQGSEA come from the germline V gene. Trimming at V came to 7 bases and at J to 12 bases, leaving 6 bases not matched to a gene. This CDR3 contains 10 residues. The CDR3 here is CSGGDYGQFF. In nucleotides, the CDR3 is TGCAGCGGGGGGGACTACGGGCAGTTCTTC.

This rearrangement joins TRBV4-2 to TRBJ2-3, with D possibly TRBD2 on 6 matching bases. CDR3 length: 14 amino acids. CDR1 LGHNA and CDR2 YNFKEQ come from the germline V gene. With 7 bases removed from V and 1 base from J, the gap between germline ends came to 12 bases. CDR3 nucleotides: TGTGCCAGCACCCATTGGGGGGGCACAGATACGCAGTATTTT. As protein: CASTHWGGTDTQYF.

V gene TRBV6-2 or TRBV6-3 combines with J gene TRBJ2-1; 7 nucleotides match TRBD2. The V gene end was trimmed by 6 bases and the J gene end by 4 bases; junction bases not matched to a gene: 12. The CDR3 totals 16 residues. The germline gives CDR1 MNHEY, CDR2 SVGEGT. The CDR3 here is CASSTLTGGRYNEQFF. The CDR3 DNA reads TGTGCCAGCAGCACGCTGACGGGGGGACGGTACAATGAGCAGTTCTTC.

V is TRBV6-5 and J is TRBJ2-3; 10 bases line up with TRBD2. Losses at the gene ends were 5 bases for V and 1 base for J; bases not matched to a gene: 3. CDR1 MNHEY and CDR2 SVGAGI come from the germline V gene. CDR3 length: 15 residues. The CDR3 DNA reads TGTGCCAGCAGTACAACTAGCGGGGGCACAGATACGCAGTATTTT. It yields the protein CASSTTSGGTDTQYF.

This clone occurred a few times. This chain uses TRBV6-6 with TRBJ1-1; D call uncertain. V lost 4 bases to trimming and J lost 2 bases, with 11 bases between them. This CDR3 spans 14 amino acids. The germline V gene has CDR1 MNHNY and CDR2 SVGAGI (reference sequence). In nucleotides, the CDR3 is TGTGCCAGCAGTTTGGTCGAGGCTAACACTGAAGCTTTCTTT. Its protein product is CASSLVEANTEAFF.

The chain joins TRBV29-1 to TRBJ1-2; TRBD1 might be the D (5 bases). Germline CDR1 SQVTM, CDR2 ANQGSEA. Trimming removed 6 bases at V and 3 bases at J, with 17 bases between. The CDR3 is 14 residues long. The CDR3 region has the DNA TGCAGCGTGAGGCAAAGGGGCAAACACTATGGCTACACCTTC. Its protein product is CSVRQRGKHYGYTF.

This chain joins TRBV28 and TRBJ2-1, with 10 bases matching TRBD2. Germline-derived CDR1 and CDR2 are MDHEN and SYDVKM. After removal of 3 bases from V and 6 bases from J, the junction contained 5 bases not matched to a gene. This CDR3 contains 15 residues. CDR3 nucleotide sequence: TGTGCCAGCAGTTTCGGGTCTAGCGGGGGCAATGAGCAGTTCTTC. It codes for CASSFGSSGGNEQFF.